The 24 T cell receptor beta chains presented below share a single source sample, sequenced in a study of T cells in Graves' hyperthyroidism and ophthalmopathy. Amplification of TCR beta CDR3 regions was performed using RNA transcripts as template. Primed by the HTBI set, a first-round RT-PCR was run on the TCR CDR3. A single record per CDR3 protein comes from TCRdb applying MiXCR to the multiplex PCR reads. The sample includes around 400,000 distinct CDR3 sequences, 15% to 17% seen only once; the top ten take approximately 30%. The sample taken for sequencing was blood. These receptors were obtained from a woman aged 18-30 years with Graves' hyperthyroidism that later progressed to Graves' ophthalmopathy.

This clonotype was seen a few times. The chain joins TRBV20-1 to TRBJ2-5; 7 bases match TRBD1. CDR3 size: 15 residues. Germline V lookup: CDR1 DFQATT, CDR2 SNEGSKA (reference sequence). V lost 0 bases to trimming and J lost 4 bases; unmatched junction nucleotides: 8. CDR3 DNA sequence: TGCAGTGCTAGAGATTTAGACAGGGTCGCAGAGACCCAGTACTTC. Its protein product is CSARDLDRVAETQYF.

The rearrangement uses TRBV5-1 and TRBJ2-7; D uncertain. Trimming took 3 bases from V and 0 from J, leaving 13 bases between them. This CDR3 comprises 15 residues. The germline gives CDR1 SGHRS, CDR2 YFSETQ. The CDR3 coding sequence is TGCGCCAGCAGCTCGACCGGGCCGTACTCCTACGAGCAGTACTTC. As protein: CASSSTGPYSYEQYF.

There are a few counts of this clonotype. The genes are TRBV19 and TRBJ2-1; maybe TRBD1 (6 bases). The V gene lost 7 bases and the J gene lost 2 bases, with 15 bases spanning the gap. This CDR3 is 15 amino acids long. In germline, CDR1 is LNHDA, CDR2 SQIVND (reference sequence). The CDR3, as DNA: TGTGCCAGTACAACAGGGCTGAGCGCCTACAATGAGCAGTTCTTC. This translates into CASTTGLSAYNEQFF.

The J gene is TRBJ2-4, the V gene TRBV28; D is ambiguous. Looked up from germline, CDR1 is MDHEN and CDR2 is SYDVKM. V was cut by 3 bases and J by 2 bases, with 14 bases left in between. This CDR3 comprises 16 residues. This CDR3 is CASSFGLILTKNIQYF. The DNA for the CDR3 is TGTGCCAGCAGTTTTGGCCTGATCCTGACCAAAAACATTCAGTACTTC.

The chain is built from TRBV6-1 and TRBJ1-5; possible D gene TRBD1, 5 bases. This CDR3 has 18 residues. Germline V gives CDR1 MNHNS, CDR2 SASEGT. Deletions cut 3 bases from V and 4 bases from J, with 22 bases between. CDR3 loop: CASSDSEEGPLGNQPQHF. The CDR3 DNA reads TGTGCCAGCAGTGATAGTGAGGAGGGGCCCTTAGGGAATCAGCCCCAGCATTTT.

This clonotype was seen many times. The J gene is TRBJ2-2, the V gene TRBV7-9; 9 nucleotides match TRBD1. Germline-derived CDR1 and CDR2 are SEHNR and FQNEAQ (reference sequence). The CDR3 consists of 16 residues. The junction had 8 bases not matched to a gene; V was cut back by 5 bases and J by 4 bases. The CDR3 DNA sequence: TGTGCCAGCAGCGGCCGGACAGGGGAGGGCACCGGGGAGCTGTTTTTT. Residues: CASSGRTGEGTGELFF.

The V and J genes are TRBV11-1 and TRBJ2-5; 7 positions agree with TRBD2. The CDR3 covers 15 residues. With 0 bases clipped from V and 7 bases from J, the junction kept 8 bases outside the gene matches. Germline assignment: CDR1 SGHAT and CDR2 FQDESV (reference sequence). As DNA, the CDR3 is TGTGCCAGCAGCTTAGCGGGAGGGCCTTTAGGGACCCAGTACTTC. Protein: CASSLAGGPLGTQYF. The full variable domain, with the rest looked up from reference TRBV11-1 and TRBJ2-5, is EAEVAQSPRYKITEKSQAVAFWCDPISGHATLYWYRQILGQGPELLVQFQDESVVDDSQLPKDRFSAERLKGVDSTLKIQPAELGDSAMYLCASSLAGGPLGTQYFGPGTRLLVL.

This clonotype was recorded at least ten times. This CDR3 is CSAPGTRILKTYEQYF. In DNA, the CDR3 is TGCAGTGCTCCCGGGACTAGAATCCTCAAAACCTACGAGCAGTACTTC. This chain connects TRBV20-1 to TRBJ2-7; 8 nucleotides match TRBD2. Germline V lookup: CDR1 DFQATT, CDR2 SNEGSKA (reference sequence). The V and J ends lost 5 bases and 2 bases, in that order; junction bases with no gene match: 14. The CDR3 runs to 16 residues.

This clonotype showed up just a few times. The chain combines TRBV7-8 with TRBJ2-1, with TRBD2 identical over 11 bases. The trim removed 6 bases at V and 7 bases at J, leaving 14 bases unmatched. This CDR3 region has 17 residues. Germline CDR1 SGHVS, CDR2 FQNEAQ. CDR3 loop: CASRKGPTSGSRNEQFF. CDR3 sequence (DNA): TGTGCCAGCAGGAAGGGGCCAACTAGCGGGAGTCGGAATGAGCAGTTCTTC.

This clonotype was seen a handful of times. The chain combines TRBV7-9 with TRBJ2-7, with 12 nucleotides matching TRBD1. V gave up 8 bases and J gave up 5 bases; unmatched junction bases: 4. From germline, CDR1 is SEHNR and CDR2 FQNEAQ (reference sequence). CDR3 length: 13 residues. The CDR3 DNA sequence: TGTGCCAGCCCGGGACAGGGGGCGGACGAGCAGTACTTC. It is translated as CASPGQGADEQYF. Full variable domain (remainder filled in from reference TRBV7-9 and TRBJ2-7): DTGVSQNPRHKITKRGQNVTFRCDPISEHNRLYWYRQTLGQGPEFLTYFQNEAQLEKSRLLSDRFSAERPKGSFSTLEIQRTEQGDSAMYLCASPGQGADEQYFGPGTRLTVT.

The DNA for the CDR3 is TGTGCCAGCAGCCGCGGACATCAGCCCTCTGGCGGGGAGCTGTTTTTT. Translating gives CASSRGHQPSGGELFF. V and J are TRBV28 and TRBJ2-2; tentatively, D is TRBD1 (5 bases). The germline CDR1 and CDR2 sequences are MDHEN and SYDVKM. V dropped 6 bases and J dropped 7 bases, with 21 bases sitting between them. This CDR3 region has 16 residues.

Notes on this clonotype: This could be a read error, since a much larger clone is one nucleotide away. The chain joins TRBV5-5 to TRBJ1-1; unclear D gene. The germline CDR1 and CDR2 sequences are SGHKS and YYEKEE (reference sequence). The CDR3 is 13 residues long. CDR3 sequence (DNA): TGTGCCAGCACTGCCCCCCCTTACACTGAAGTTTTCTTT. This sequence encodes CASTAPPYTEVFF. Supplemented by reference TRBV5-5 and TRBJ1-1, the full variable domain reads DAGVTQSPTHLIKTRGQQVTLRCSPISGHKSVSWYQQVLGQGPQFIFQYYEKEERGRGNFPDRFSARQFPNYSSELNVNALLLGDSALYLCASTAPPYTEVFFGQGTRLTVV.

This clonotype has at least ten counts. This chain uses TRBV2 with TRBJ2-3; TRBD1 matches at 7 bases. The CDR3 spans 15 residues. Germline loops: CDR1 SNHLY, CDR2 FYNNEI. Germline trimming cut 7 bases from V and 2 bases from J; bases unmatched to any gene: 9. The CDR3 sequence: CASTTGTASTDTQYF. The DNA for the CDR3 is TGTGCCAGCACAACCGGGACAGCATCCACAGATACGCAGTATTTT.

The table lists this clonotype with many counts. The rearrangement joins TRBV29-1 to TRBJ2-1, with 9 bases matching TRBD2. V trimming: 0 bases; J trimming: 5 bases; junction bases outside the gene matches: 5. The CDR3 is made up of 15 amino acids. CDR1 and CDR2 from the germline V gene are SQVTM and ANQGSEA. CDR3 DNA sequence: TGCAGCGTTGAAGATCTAGCGGGACTCCACAATGAGCAGTTCTTC. Protein product: CSVEDLAGLHNEQFF.

There are many counts of this clonotype. This chain uses TRBV2 with TRBJ1-2, with 11 bases fitting TRBD1. Germline V gene lookup returns CDR1 SNHLY and CDR2 FYNNEI. The CDR3 totals 14 residues. V gave up 6 bases and J gave up 4 bases; unmatched junction bases: 4. The CDR3 region is CASRGTGGSYGYTF. In DNA form, the CDR3 reads TGTGCCAGCAGGGGGACAGGGGGATCCTATGGCTACACCTTC. The full variable domain, rest sourced from reference TRBV2 and TRBJ1-2, is EPEVTQTPSHQVTQMGQEVILRCVPISNHLYFYWYRQILGQKVEFLVSFYNNEISEKSEIFDDQFSVERPDGSNFTLKIRSTKLEDSAMYFCASRGTGGSYGYTFGSGTRLTVV.

This clonotype was detected only a few times. The rearrangement uses TRBV7-2 and TRBJ1-2, with 10 bases matching TRBD1. This CDR3 is built from 14 residues. Unmatched junction bases numbered 8, after V lost 5 bases and J lost 8 bases. From germline, CDR1 is SGHTA and CDR2 FQGNSA. The CDR3, as DNA: TGTGCCAGCAGCCAGGGACAGGGGCGACGAGGCTACACCTTC. It specifies CASSQGQGRRGYTF.

The gene calls are TRBV4-1 and TRBJ1-6; 8 bases align to TRBD1. Germline CDR1 reads MGHRA; CDR2 reads YSYEKL. Unmatched junction bases numbered 8, after V lost 0 bases and J lost 7 bases. This CDR3 comprises 17 residues. CDR3 bases: TGCGCCAGCAGCCAAGATATAAAGGACAGGGCCAATTCACCCCTCCACTTT. Its translation: CASSQDIKDRANSPLHF.

This clonotype was observed many times. The V gene is TRBV5-1, the J gene TRBJ2-7; a possible D gene is TRBD1 (6 bases). Per the germline V gene, CDR1 is SGHRS and CDR2 is YFSETQ. V lost 5 bases and J 1 base, leaving 19 bases between the germline ends. The CDR3 length is 16 residues. The CDR3 loop is CASSERGTPWSYEQYF. CDR3 nucleotide sequence: TGCGCCAGCAGTGAGCGTGGGACACCGTGGTCCTACGAGCAGTACTTC.

With respect to this clonotype: It may be a read error: a sequence one base away is much more abundant. The chain has TRBV3-1 and TRBJ2-1, with 8 bases matching TRBD2. In germline, CDR1 is LGHDT, CDR2 YNNKEL (reference sequence). The CDR3 extends over 15 amino acids. As DNA, the CDR3 is TGTGCCAGCAGCCAAGACCGGACTAGCCATGATGAGCGGTTCTTC. This sequence encodes CASSQDRTSHDERFF.

The gene calls are TRBV12-3 or TRBV12-4 and TRBJ2-3, with D tentatively TRBD1 (5 bases). The CDR3 covers 15 residues. The V end was cut by 7 bases, the J end by 1 base, with 15 bases between. DNA of the CDR3: TGTGCCAGCATTCCTACAGGTTCCCGCACAGATACGCAGTATTTT. Translation: CASIPTGSRTDTQYF.

The chain recombines TRBV20-1 with TRBJ1-2, with 7 bases aligning to TRBD1. This CDR3 region has 14 residues. CDR1 is DFQATT, CDR2 SNEGSKA, per germline (reference sequence). Unmatched junction bases numbered 9, after V lost 3 bases and J lost 5 bases. The CDR3 loop is CSARWWDRDYGYTF. CDR3 coding DNA: TGCAGTGCTAGGTGGTGGGACAGAGATTATGGCTACACCTTC.

This clonotype came up many times. The chain has TRBV12-5 and TRBJ2-1, with D possibly being TRBD1 (6 bases). The V gene lost 3 bases and the J gene lost 2 bases, with 8 bases spanning the gap. Germline CDR1 is LGHNT and CDR2 is FRNRAP. The CDR3 sequence is 14 residues long. DNA for the CDR3: TGTGCTAGTGGTTTAACAGGGACCTACAATGAGCAGTTCTTC. This codes for CASGLTGTYNEQFF.

V usage is TRBV9 and J usage is TRBJ2-1; 8 nucleotides match TRBD2. This CDR3 comprises 15 residues. Germline V CDR1 and CDR2: SGDLS, YYNGEE. J lost 10 bases, V lost 2 bases, and 11 bases had no gene match. CDR3 loop: CASSVPTSASGEQFF. CDR3 nucleotides: TGTGCCAGCAGCGTCCCGACTAGCGCATCGGGGGAGCAGTTCTTC. Drawing the rest from reference TRBV9 and TRBJ2-1, the complete variable domain is DSGVTQTPKHLITATGQRVTLRCSPRSGDLSVYWYQQSLDQGLQFLIQYYNGEERAKGNILERFSAQQFPDLHSELNLSSLELGDSALYFCASSVPTSASGEQFFGPGTRLTVL.

This chain joins TRBV15 and TRBJ1-5, with TRBD1 identical over 12 bases. The germline gives CDR1 LNHNV, CDR2 YYDKDF (reference sequence). This CDR3 is built from 15 residues. Trimming at V came to 5 bases and at J to 6 bases, leaving 5 bases not matched to a gene. CDR3 nucleotides: TGTGCCACCAGCCCCCGGGGACAGGGGGCTCAGCCCCAGCATTTT. Its protein is CATSPRGQGAQPQHF.